This T cell receptor (beta chain) was captured in a study of T-cell reconstitution after alpha-beta-depleted transplantation in children. Study-wide results and caveats: Surviving recipient T cells and thymic progenitors underlay high day-60 TCRbeta diversity in some patients. It was newly produced T cells that mostly accounted for T-cell counts and diversity one year after transplant. Reported findings indicate that, about two months after transplant, alpha-beta T cells came from several hundred expanded clones, which were derived from non-depleted graft cells.

Unique molecular identifiers were incorporated during preparation of the TCRbeta library. TCRdb used MiXCR to reprocess the PCR reads, holding one entry per CDR3 protein. This sample has some 100,000 distinct CDR3 sequences, with 20% to 30% found just once. This clonotype was observed at least ten times. Antigen unknown. In germline, CDR1 is MNHNS, CDR2 SASEGT. CDR3 length: 14 amino acids. V lost 7 bases and J lost 5, with 15 bases in between. This sequence originates from a boy aged 2 to 10 with acute lymphoblastic leukemia, due to receive a stem cell transplant. The chain uses TRBV6-1 and TRBJ2-1; D is perhaps TRBD2 (6 bases). Sequenced here: PBMCs, sampled before TCRalphabeta/CD19-depleted stem cell transplant. The CDR3 protein is CASKLGGGNNEQFF. As DNA, the CDR3 is TGTGCCAGCAAACTGGGAGGAGGTAACAATGAGCAGTTCTTC.